The rows below give T cell receptor beta chains drawn from one sample of a study of cytomegalovirus exposure and HLA in healthy donors. Only in-frame clones appear in the TCRdb table, and some are missing; sequencing was by immunoSEQ multiplex PCR. Counted here are 110,000 or so clones, over 70% occurring once; the ten biggest clones make up around 10%. Specimen: PBMCs. These receptors were collected from a woman aged 45-60 years in good health and CMV-seropositive. Each CDR3 is given with its conserved first and last residue. The D gene is left open where the match is weak. Not every row has a clone size; where given, it reads once, few, many or a size class.

D,J,size,V,CDR3,DNA
TRBD1,TRBJ2-3,few,TRBV5-1,CASSPTGGRTDTQYF,TGCGCCAGCAGCCCCACAGGGGGCCGGACAGATACGCAGTATTTT
-,TRBJ2-7,-,TRBV5-5,CASSHTDSSYEQYF,TGTGCCAGCAGCCACACGGACAGCTCCTACGAGCAGTACTTC
TRBD1,TRBJ1-1,-,TRBV10-3,CAISEDRAGGYTEAFF,TGTGCCATCAGTGAAGATCGTGCAGGGGGATACACTGAAGCTTTCTTT
TRBD1,TRBJ1-3,-,TRBV29-1,CSVEGQGAPGNTIYF,TGCAGCGTTGAGGGACAGGGGGCGCCCGGAAACACCATATATTTT
-,TRBJ2-3,-,TRBV4-3,CASSQDQTDTQYF,TGCGCCAGCAGTCAAGATCAGACAGATACGCAGTATTTT
TRBD1,TRBJ1-4,once,TRBV4-2,CASSQASQAGGEKLFF,TGTGCCAGCAGCCAAGCAAGTCAGGCAGGGGGTGAAAAACTGTTTTTT
TRBD1,TRBJ1-2,-,TRBV7-2,CASSFHPGQGEGYTF,TGTGCCAGCAGCTTCCATCCGGGACAGGGGGAAGGCTACACCTTC
TRBD2,TRBJ2-2,-,TRBV19,CASSRTSGNTGELFF,TGTGCCAGTAGTAGGACTAGCGGTAACACCGGGGAGCTGTTTTTT
TRBD1,TRBJ1-2,-,TRBV7-8,CASSRPGQDYGYTF,TGTGCCAGCAGCCGACCGGGACAGGACTATGGCTACACCTTC
TRBD2,TRBJ2-1,few,TRBV2,CAGRGDSSYNEQFF,TGTGCCGGTCGGGGGGATAGCTCCTACAATGAGCAGTTCTTC
-,TRBJ1-5,-,TRBV19,CASSLDRAVYQPQHF,TGTGCCAGTAGTTTGGACAGAGCCGTTTATCAGCCCCAGCATTTT
-,TRBJ1-1,-,TRBV5-1,CASSTQTHTEAFF,TGCGCCAGCAGTACCCAGACTCACACTGAAGCTTTCTTT
-,TRBJ1-1,few,TRBV5-8,CASSLPWRDTEAFF,TGTGCCAGCAGCCTTCCTTGGAGGGACACTGAAGCTTTCTTT
-,TRBJ1-3,-,TRBV6-1,CASNQAYHTIYF,TGTGCCAGCAATCAGGCTTACCACACCATATATTTT
-,TRBJ1-1,-,TRBV30,CAWSEQGTAFF,TGTGCCTGGAGTGAGCAGGGGACAGCTTTCTTT
-,TRBJ1-6,-,TRBV6-6,CASRRDDNSPLHF,TGTGCCAGCAGGCGGGACGATAATTCACCCCTCCACTTT
TRBD1,TRBJ1-2,-,TRBV7-2,CASSSQTGGANYGYTF,TGTGCCAGCAGTTCCCAGACAGGGGGCGCAAACTATGGCTACACCTTC
TRBD1,TRBJ1-6,-,TRBV2,CASRGQGSSPLHF,TGTGCCAGCAGGGGACAGGGAAGTTCACCCCTCCACTTT
TRBD1,TRBJ2-2,-,TRBV10-1,CASSEPGQGTGELFF,TGCGCCAGCAGTGAACCGGGACAGGGCACCGGGGAGCTGTTTTTT